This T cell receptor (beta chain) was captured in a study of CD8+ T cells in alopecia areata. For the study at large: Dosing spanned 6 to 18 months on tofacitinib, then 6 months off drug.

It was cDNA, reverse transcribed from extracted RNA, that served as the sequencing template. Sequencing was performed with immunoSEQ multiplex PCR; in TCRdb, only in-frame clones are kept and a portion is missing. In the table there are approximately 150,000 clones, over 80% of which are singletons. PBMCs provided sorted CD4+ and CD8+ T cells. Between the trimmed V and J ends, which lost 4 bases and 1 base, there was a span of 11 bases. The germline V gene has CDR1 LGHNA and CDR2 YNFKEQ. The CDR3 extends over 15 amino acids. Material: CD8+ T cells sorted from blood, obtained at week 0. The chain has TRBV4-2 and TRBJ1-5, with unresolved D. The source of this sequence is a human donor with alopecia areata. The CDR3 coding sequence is TGTGCCAGCAGCCCGACGGCAGAAAGCAATCAGCCCCAGCATTTT. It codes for CASSPTAESNQPQHF.